These 19 T cell receptor beta chains were sequenced from one sample in a study of a mutant IDH1 vaccine in newly diagnosed glioma. Libraries were prepared by immunoSEQ multiplex PCR; TCRdb keeps only in-frame clonotypes and omits some of them. The sample consists of about 69,000 clones, 70% to 90% of them appearing once. Time point given: week 35, safety follow-up. Doses consisted of 300 ug of mutant IDH1 20-mer peptide each, paired with topical imiquimod. What these receptors recognize is not known. The material was PBMCs, obtained from a glioma patient whose treatment included an IDH1 peptide vaccine. The receptors come from a man between 25 and 39 years old with glioma.

The rearrangement uses TRBV10-3 and TRBJ2-1; 11 positions match TRBD2. The CDR3 sequence is 18 residues long. The germline CDR1 and CDR2 sequences are ENHRY and SYGVKD. V lost 2 bases and J lost 2; bases outside the gene matches: 8. CDR3 DNA: TGTGCCATCAGTGAGGCGGGTAGCGGGGGGGCCGCCTACAATGAGCAGTTCTTC. Encoded protein: CAISEAGSGGAAYNEQFF.

The rearrangement uses TRBV19 and TRBJ2-1; D unclear. Germline CDR1 reads LNHDA; CDR2 reads SQIVND (reference sequence). Trimming cost V 1 base and J 1 base, with 8 bases left between them. The CDR3 covers 15 residues. Here the CDR3 DNA reads TGTGCCAGTAGTATAGGGCAGGAGTCCTACAATGAGCAGTTCTTC. Protein sequence: CASSIGQESYNEQFF.

The chain has TRBV11-3 and TRBJ2-6, with TRBD1 as a possible D gene (5 bases). The length of the CDR3 is 15 residues. Trimming removed 4 bases at V and 0 bases at J, with 7 bases between. The germline V gene has CDR1 SGHNT and CDR2 YENEEA. The CDR3 bases are TGTGCCAGCAGCTCGACAGCCTCTGGGGCCAACGTCCTGACTTTC. Amino acids: CASSSTASGANVLTF.

The V call is TRBV5-4, the J call TRBJ2-3; 12 bases line up with TRBD2. Germline CDR1 and CDR2: SGHNT and YYREEE (reference sequence). This CDR3 has 17 amino acids. Unmatched junction bases numbered 4, after V lost 0 bases and J lost 2 bases. CDR3 DNA: TGTGCCAGCAGCTTGGGTCCTAGCGGGGGGGCCACAGATACGCAGTATTTT. Its translation is CASSLGPSGGATDTQYF.

The chain has TRBV27 and TRBJ2-1, with D perhaps TRBD1 (5 bases). In germline, CDR1 is MNHEY, CDR2 SMNVEV (reference sequence). Trimming shortened V by 3 bases and J by 7 bases, and 13 bases separated the two germline ends. This CDR3 has 14 residues. CDR3 nucleotide sequence: TGTGCCAGCAGTTTTTCAGGGTTTGGGAATGAGCAGTTCTTC. Its translation is CASSFSGFGNEQFF.

The chain recombines TRBV7-9 with TRBJ1-1; D is undetermined. The V gene lost 7 bases and the J gene lost 0 bases, with 12 bases spanning the gap. CDR1 and CDR2 (germline): SEHNR, FQNEAQ (reference sequence). CDR3 length equals 14 residues. CDR3 sequence reads: CASTHGGLNTEAFF. Written as DNA, the CDR3 is TGTGCCAGCACTCACGGAGGGCTGAACACTGAAGCTTTCTTT.

CDR3 amino acids: CASSGRRELYEQYF. CDR3 coding DNA: TGTGCCAGCAGTGGCCGCCGGGAGCTCTACGAGCAGTACTTC. The chain joins TRBV28 to TRBJ2-7, with D tentatively TRBD2 (6 bases). The CDR3 runs to 14 residues. V was clipped by 5 bases and J by 3 bases, with 14 bases between them. Per the germline V gene, CDR1 is MDHEN and CDR2 is SYDVKM.

V usage is TRBV28 and J usage is TRBJ1-2, with TRBD1 matching over 7 bases. Germline lookup yields CDR1 MDHEN and CDR2 SYDVKM. CDR3 length: 13 residues. J lost 2 bases, V lost 3 bases, and 0 bases had no gene match. The CDR3 DNA reads TGTGCCAGCAGTTTGGGACAGAACTATGGCTACACCTTC. It yields the protein CASSLGQNYGYTF.

This chain uses TRBV7-9 with TRBJ2-1, with a weak D call TRBD2 (6 bases). Germline lookup yields CDR1 SEHNR and CDR2 FQNEAQ (reference sequence). The CDR3 is 14 amino acids. V lost 5 bases and J lost 5, with 13 bases in between. This CDR3 reads CASSLPGGDNEQFF. The CDR3 coding sequence is TGTGCCAGCAGCCTACCCGGGGGAGACAATGAGCAGTTCTTC.

The chain carries TRBV7-6 and TRBJ2-7; D may be TRBD2 (5 bases). CDR1 is SGHVS and CDR2 is FNYEAQ in the germline V gene. The CDR3 runs 12 residues. V was pared by 1 base and J by 7 bases, with 8 bases between. The DNA of the CDR3 is TGTGCCAGCAGCTTAGGAGGGCAAGAGCAGTACTTC. Translation: CASSLGGQEQYF.

The chain links TRBV5-4 to TRBJ1-6; no reliable D call. Germline V gene sequence: CDR1 SGHNT, CDR2 YYREEE (reference sequence). The CDR3 contains 17 residues. Trimming removed 3 bases from V and 0 bases from J, with 13 bases in between. The CDR3 coding sequence is TGTGCCAGCAGCTGGGATCGGGTGAGCTCCTATAATTCACCCCTCCACTTT. Residues: CASSWDRVSSYNSPLHF.

J is TRBJ2-5 and V is TRBV27, with TRBD1 identical over 9 bases. Germline loops: CDR1 MNHEY, CDR2 SMNVEV (reference sequence). This CDR3 comprises 13 residues. Losses at the gene ends were 10 bases for V and 4 bases for J; bases not matched to a gene: 7. The CDR3 DNA sequence: TGTGCCAACTTGGGACAGGGTGGAGAGACCCAGTACTTC. It codes for CANLGQGGETQYF.

The rearrangement uses TRBV2 and TRBJ1-5, with TRBD1 identical over 8 bases. The junction had 6 bases not matched to a gene; V was cut back by 8 bases and J by 3 bases. This CDR3 is built from 14 residues. Germline V lookup: CDR1 SNHLY, CDR2 FYNNEI. The CDR3 loop reads CASWTGLFNQPQHF. The CDR3 nucleotides read TGTGCCAGCTGGACAGGGCTGTTCAATCAGCCCCAGCATTTT.

This clone was found a few times. The chain joins TRBV5-1 to TRBJ2-3; 10 bases match TRBD2. Trimming took 3 bases from V and 0 from J; bases not matched to a gene: 13. The germline V gene has CDR1 SGHRS and CDR2 YFSETQ. This CDR3 spans 19 amino acids. The CDR3 DNA is TGCGCCAGCAGCTCGGCCCCTAGCGGGGGATTATCTAGCACAGATACGCAGTATTTT. Protein: CASSSAPSGGLSSTDTQYF.

The J gene is TRBJ2-6, the V gene TRBV27; TRBD1 matches at 8 bases. The germline gives CDR1 MNHEY, CDR2 SMNVEV (reference sequence). V gave up 6 bases and J gave up 2 bases; unmatched junction bases: 6. This CDR3 region has 16 residues. CDR3: CASRRQGSPGANVLTF. CDR3 DNA sequence: TGTGCCAGCAGAAGACAGGGGTCCCCTGGGGCCAACGTCCTGACTTTC.

V usage is TRBV9 and J usage is TRBJ1-2; D may be TRBD1 (5 bases). The CDR3 runs to 13 residues. Trimming took off 4 bases at V and 8 bases at J, with 15 bases between the two ends. The V gene's germline CDR1 is SGDLS and CDR2 YYNGEE. DNA for the CDR3: TGTGCCAGCAGCCGCGACAGCGTGGGAGGCTACACCTTC. It translates to CASSRDSVGGYTF.

This chain connects TRBV5-4 to TRBJ2-5, with no clear D. The CDR3 runs to 16 residues. Germline CDR1 is SGHNT and CDR2 is YYREEE (reference sequence). V was cut by 6 bases and J by 2 bases, with 20 bases left in between. DNA for the CDR3: TGTGCCAGCACCAACCTAGGACGGCGAGATCAAGAGACCCAGTACTTC. Protein sequence: CASTNLGRRDQETQYF.

The gene calls are TRBV7-8 and TRBJ2-5; 12 bases are shared with TRBD2. The germline V gene encodes CDR1 SGHVS and CDR2 FQNEAQ. J was trimmed by 9 bases and V by 4 bases; bases with no gene match: 9. The CDR3 is 15 amino acids. CDR3 bases: TGTGCCAGCAGCTATGGACTAGCGGGGCTGGGGGCCCAGTACTTC. Protein: CASSYGLAGLGAQYF.

In this sample, this clone turned up a few times. The chain has TRBV29-1 and TRBJ2-7; weak D call: TRBD2 (7 bases). Germline-derived CDR1 and CDR2 are SQVTM and ANQGSEA. The CDR3 loop spans 15 amino acids. The ends were cut back, 6 bases at V and 2 bases at J, with 20 bases in the middle. The chain's CDR3 is CSVTDQGRGTYEQYF. In nucleotides, the CDR3 is TGCAGCGTGACTGACCAGGGGAGGGGTACCTACGAGCAGTACTTC.